This T cell receptor beta chain appears in the sequencing data of a study of blood T cell repertoires in COVID-19. There are 12 residues in the CDR3. Germline-derived CDR1 and CDR2 are LGHDT and YNNKEL (reference sequence). V lost 4 bases, J lost 5 bases, and 6 bases lay in between. As regards this clone: This same CDR3 is encoded by further DNA sequences in the sample.

Here immunoSEQ multiplex PCR was the method, and the copy in TCRdb shows in-frame clones only, minus some. Of fewer than 400,000 clones listed, approximately 88% are singletons. This chain links TRBV3-1 (or the pseudogene TRBV3-2) with TRBJ2-1; a possible D gene is TRBD2 (5 bases). Specimen: PBMCs or T cells enriched from blood (not recorded which). The clonotype originates from a man between 60 and 70 years old who had recovered from COVID-19. Here the CDR3 DNA reads TGTGCCAGCAGCCGGACTGACAATGAGCAGTTCTTC. This translates into CASSRTDNEQFF.